The sequence of this T cell receptor (beta chain) was determined in a study of regulatory T cells in long-lasting Graves disease. Trimming shortened V by 5 bases and J by 4 bases, and 11 bases separated the two germline ends. CDR1 is SGHAT, CDR2 FQNNGV, per germline. The CDR3 has 13 amino acids. Time point denoted: newly diagnosed GD, antithyroid drugs for less than 3 months. Construction of the TCR library relied on RNA isolated from PBMCs. Arm-PCR of CDR3 regions and iRepertoire HTBI primers were used to build TCR beta libraries. TCRdb reprocessed the multiplex PCR reads with MiXCR, giving one entry per CDR3 protein. The sample has around 480,000 distinct CDR3 sequences, roughly 17% seen once. The same sample was also studied in work on T cells in Graves' hyperthyroidism and ophthalmopathy.

The genes are TRBV11-2 and TRBJ2-5, with a possible D match to TRBD1 (5 bases). The input for sequencing was peripheral blood mononuclear cells (PBMCs), taken at new diagnosis, from a patient treated with antithyroid drugs. The TCR sequence derives from a man in his forties or fifties with Graves disease. The CDR3 here is CASSLRVRETQYF. CDR3 nucleotides: TGTGCCAGCAGCCTCAGGGTTCGAGAGACCCAGTACTTC.